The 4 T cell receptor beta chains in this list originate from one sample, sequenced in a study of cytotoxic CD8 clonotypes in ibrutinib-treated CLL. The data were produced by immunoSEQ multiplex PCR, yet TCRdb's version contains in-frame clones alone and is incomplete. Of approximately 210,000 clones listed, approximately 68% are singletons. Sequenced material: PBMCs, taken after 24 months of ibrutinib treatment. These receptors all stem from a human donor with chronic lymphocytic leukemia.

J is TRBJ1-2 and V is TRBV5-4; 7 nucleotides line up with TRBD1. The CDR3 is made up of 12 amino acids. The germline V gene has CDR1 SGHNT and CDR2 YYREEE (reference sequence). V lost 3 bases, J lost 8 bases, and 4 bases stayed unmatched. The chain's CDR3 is CASSSTGSGYTF. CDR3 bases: TGTGCCAGCAGCTCGACAGGGAGCGGCTACACCTTC.

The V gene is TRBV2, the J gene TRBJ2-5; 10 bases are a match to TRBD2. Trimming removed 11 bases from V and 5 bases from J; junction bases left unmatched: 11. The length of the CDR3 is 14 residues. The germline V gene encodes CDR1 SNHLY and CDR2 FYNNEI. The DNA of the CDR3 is TGTGCCTTAGCCGCCGGTAGCGGGAGGGAGACCCAGTACTTC. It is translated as CALAAGSGRETQYF. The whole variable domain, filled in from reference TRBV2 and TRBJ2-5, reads EPEVTQTPSHQVTQMGQEVILRCVPISNHLYFYWYRQILGQKVEFLVSFYNNEISEKSEIFDDQFSVERPDGSNFTLKIRSTKLEDSAMYFCALAAGSGRETQYFGPGTRLLVL.

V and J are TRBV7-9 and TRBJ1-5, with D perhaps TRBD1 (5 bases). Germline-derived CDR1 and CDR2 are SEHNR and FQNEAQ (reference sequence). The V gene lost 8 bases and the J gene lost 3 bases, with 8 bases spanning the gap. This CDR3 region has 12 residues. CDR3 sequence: CASGADNQPQHF. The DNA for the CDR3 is TGTGCCAGCGGGGCAGACAATCAGCCCCAGCATTTT.

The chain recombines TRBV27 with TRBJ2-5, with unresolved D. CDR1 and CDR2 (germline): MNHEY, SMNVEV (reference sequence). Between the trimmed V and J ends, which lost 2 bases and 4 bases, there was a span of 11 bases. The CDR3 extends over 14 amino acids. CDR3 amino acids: CASSLVPGGETQYF. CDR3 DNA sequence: TGTGCCAGCAGTTTAGTACCAGGCGGAGAGACCCAGTACTTC.